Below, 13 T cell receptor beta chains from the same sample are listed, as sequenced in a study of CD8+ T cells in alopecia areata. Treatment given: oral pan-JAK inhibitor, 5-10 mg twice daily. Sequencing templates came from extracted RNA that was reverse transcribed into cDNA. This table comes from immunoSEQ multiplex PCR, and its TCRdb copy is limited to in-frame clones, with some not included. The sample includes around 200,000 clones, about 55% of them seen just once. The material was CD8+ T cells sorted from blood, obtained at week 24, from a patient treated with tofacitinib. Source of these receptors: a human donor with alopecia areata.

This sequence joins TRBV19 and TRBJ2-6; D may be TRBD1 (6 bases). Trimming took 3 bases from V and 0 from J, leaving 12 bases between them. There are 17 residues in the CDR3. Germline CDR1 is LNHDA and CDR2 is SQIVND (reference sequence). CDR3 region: CASSIMGQSSGANVLTF. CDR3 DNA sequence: TGTGCCAGTAGTATTATGGGACAAAGCTCTGGGGCCAACGTCCTGACTTTC. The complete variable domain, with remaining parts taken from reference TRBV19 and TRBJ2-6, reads DGGITQSPKYLFRKEGQNVTLSCEQNLNHDAMYWYRQDPGQGLRLIYYSQIVNDFQKGDIAEGYSVSREKKESFPLTVTSAQKNPTAFYLCASSIMGQSSGANVLTFGAGSRLTVL.

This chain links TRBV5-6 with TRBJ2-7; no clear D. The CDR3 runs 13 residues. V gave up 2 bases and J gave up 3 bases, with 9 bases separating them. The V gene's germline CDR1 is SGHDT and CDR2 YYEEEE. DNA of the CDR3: TGTGCCAGCAGCTTACGACACAGCTACGAGCAGTACTTC. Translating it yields CASSLRHSYEQYF.

CDR3 protein: CASSTTAGPAVTGELFF. The CDR3, as DNA: TGCGCCAGCAGTACTACGGCCGGGCCAGCGGTCACCGGGGAGCTGTTTTTT. The chain joins TRBV10-2 to TRBJ2-2, with D possibly being TRBD2 (5 bases). V lost 5 bases, J lost 4 bases, and 20 bases lay in between. The CDR3 spans 17 residues. From germline, CDR1 is WSHSY and CDR2 SAAADI.

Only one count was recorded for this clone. The CDR3 nucleotides are TGTGCCAGCAGCTCTCCCCTCGGACAGGGTCCCGAGCAGTACTTC. As protein: CASSSPLGQGPEQYF. The chain recombines TRBV7-8 with TRBJ2-7, with 8 bases that match TRBD1. V lost 4 bases to trimming and J lost 6 bases; unmatched junction nucleotides: 11. The CDR3 runs 15 residues. CDR1 is SGHVS, CDR2 FQNEAQ, per germline.

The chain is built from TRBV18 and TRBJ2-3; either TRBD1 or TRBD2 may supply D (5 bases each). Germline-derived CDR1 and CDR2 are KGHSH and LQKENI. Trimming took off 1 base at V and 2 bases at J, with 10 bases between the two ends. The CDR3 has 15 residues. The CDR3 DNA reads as TGTGCCAGCTCACCACTCGGGGCTAACACAGATACGCAGTATTTT. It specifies CASSPLGANTDTQYF.

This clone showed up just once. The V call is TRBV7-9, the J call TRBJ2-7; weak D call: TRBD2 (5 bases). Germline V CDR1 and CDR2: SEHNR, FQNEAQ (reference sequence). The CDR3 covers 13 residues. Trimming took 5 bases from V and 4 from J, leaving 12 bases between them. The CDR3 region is CASSPGVLYEQYF. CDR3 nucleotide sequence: TGTGCCAGCAGCCCCGGGGTATTATACGAGCAGTACTTC.

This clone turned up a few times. CDR3 in amino acids: CASSRNFYDEQYF. CDR3 DNA: TGTGCCAGTAGTAGGAACTTTTACGACGAGCAGTACTTC. The chain recombines TRBV19 with TRBJ2-7; D is unresolved. There are 13 residues in the CDR3. Germline-derived CDR1 and CDR2 are LNHDA and SQIVND (reference sequence). V was clipped by 4 bases and J by 5 bases, with 12 bases between them.

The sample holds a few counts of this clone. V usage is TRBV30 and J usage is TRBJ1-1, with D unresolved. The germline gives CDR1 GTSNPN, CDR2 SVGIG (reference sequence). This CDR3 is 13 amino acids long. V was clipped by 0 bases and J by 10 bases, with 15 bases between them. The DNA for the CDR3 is TGTGCCTGGAGTGTACTGTCAGGATCCGGAGCTTTCTTT. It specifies CAWSVLSGSGAFF.

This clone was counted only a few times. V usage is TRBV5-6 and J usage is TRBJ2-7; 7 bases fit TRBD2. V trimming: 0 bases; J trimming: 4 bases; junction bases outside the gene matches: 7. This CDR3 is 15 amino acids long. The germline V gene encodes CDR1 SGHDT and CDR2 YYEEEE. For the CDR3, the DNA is TGTGCCAGCAGCTTGGACAGCGGGATACATTACGAGCAGTACTTC. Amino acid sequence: CASSLDSGIHYEQYF.

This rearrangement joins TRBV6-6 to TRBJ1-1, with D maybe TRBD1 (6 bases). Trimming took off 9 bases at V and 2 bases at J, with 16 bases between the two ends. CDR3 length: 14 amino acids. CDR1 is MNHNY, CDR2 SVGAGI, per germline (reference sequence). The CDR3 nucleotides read TGTGCCAGTTATAAAGGGGGTCCTAACACTGAAGCTTTCTTT. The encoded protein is CASYKGGPNTEAFF.

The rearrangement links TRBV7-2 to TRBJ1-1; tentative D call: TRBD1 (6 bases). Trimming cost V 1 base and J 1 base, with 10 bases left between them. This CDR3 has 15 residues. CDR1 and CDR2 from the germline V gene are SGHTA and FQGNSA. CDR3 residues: CASSLDGGRNTEAFF. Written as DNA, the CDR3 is TGTGCCAGCAGCTTAGATGGGGGCCGGAACACTGAAGCTTTCTTT.

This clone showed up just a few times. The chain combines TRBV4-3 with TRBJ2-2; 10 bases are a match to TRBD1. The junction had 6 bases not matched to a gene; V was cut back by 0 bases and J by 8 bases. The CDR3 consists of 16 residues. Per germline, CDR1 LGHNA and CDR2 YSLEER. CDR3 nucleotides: TGCGCCAGCAGCCAAGAGGAGACAGGGGGCGGAGGGGAGCTGTTTTTT. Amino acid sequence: CASSQEETGGGGELFF.

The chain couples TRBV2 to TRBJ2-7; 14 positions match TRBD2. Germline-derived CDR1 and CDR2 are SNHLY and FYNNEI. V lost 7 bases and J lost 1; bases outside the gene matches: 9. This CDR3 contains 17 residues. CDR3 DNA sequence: TGTGCCAGCATCGACGGACTAGCGGGGGGCCTATCCTACGAGCAGTACTTC. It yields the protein CASIDGLAGGLSYEQYF.